Listed below are T cell receptor beta chains from one sample, sequenced in a study of T cell therapy after organ transplantation. For these TCRs, the target antigens are not known. Clones were sequenced by immunoSEQ multiplex PCR, and TCRdb holds only the in-frame ones, with some missing. The table records more than 15,000 clones, less than 90% of them present only once. The material sequenced was CD8+ T cells from blood, taken after autologous CMV-specific T cell therapy. The receptors here all came from a human patient who had received a solid organ transplant and had CMV disease. A share of the T cells may be of graft donor origin. The CDR3 runs from the conserved cysteine through the conserved F or W. The D gene is left open where the match is weak. Size tells how often a clone was seen (once, few, many) or the class of an expanded clone, and some rows leave it out.

V: TRBV7-8; D: TRBD1; size: -; J: TRBJ2-7; CDR3: CASSQPGTGDYEQYF; DNA: TGTGCCAGCAGCCAACCGGGGACAGGGGACTACGAGCAGTACTTC
V: TRBV11-2; D: -; size: -; J: TRBJ2-7; CDR3: CASSLDRFGTYEQYF; DNA: TGTGCCAGCAGCTTAGACAGGTTCGGGACCTACGAGCAGTACTTC
V: TRBV10-2; D: TRBD2; size: -; J: TRBJ2-3; CDR3: CASSEIPSGRLPSTDTQYF; DNA: TGCGCCAGCAGTGAGATACCTAGCGGGAGGCTCCCAAGCACAGATACGCAGTATTTT
V: TRBV2; D: -; size: -; J: TRBJ1-1; CDR3: CASSGGDTEAFF; DNA: TGTGCCAGCAGCGGGGGGGACACTGAAGCTTTCTTT
V: TRBV6-5; D: -; size: once; J: TRBJ2-3; CDR3: CASSYSLSPDTQYF; DNA: TGTGCCAGCAGTTACTCTCTCTCCCCGGATACGCAGTATTTT
V: TRBV7-8; D: -; size: once; J: TRBJ2-3; CDR3: CASSLLPRQALTDTQYF; DNA: TGTGCCAGCAGCTTATTACCTAGACAGGCCCTCACAGATACGCAGTATTTT
V: TRBV7-9; D: -; size: -; J: TRBJ2-7; CDR3: CASSAQRGREVGEQYF; DNA: TGTGCCAGCAGCGCACAGAGGGGCAGGGAGGTAGGCGAGCAGTACTTC
V: TRBV5-8; D: TRBD1; size: -; J: TRBJ2-3; CDR3: CASSLEDRTITDTQYF; DNA: TGTGCCAGCAGCTTAGAGGACAGGACCATCACAGATACGCAGTATTTT
V: TRBV5-1; D: -; size: -; J: TRBJ2-7; CDR3: CASSPEDASYEQYF; DNA: TGCGCCAGCAGCCCGGAGGACGCCTCGTACGAGCAGTACTTC
V: TRBV4-2; D: -; size: -; J: TRBJ2-7; CDR3: CASSQVVGVYEQYF; DNA: TGTGCCAGCAGCCAAGTCGTCGGGGTATACGAGCAGTACTTC
V: TRBV27; D: -; size: -; J: TRBJ1-1; CDR3: CASSPGTWEGAEAFF; DNA: TGTGCCAGCAGTCCAGGGACATGGGAAGGCGCTGAAGCTTTCTTT
V: TRBV19; D: TRBD2; size: few; J: TRBJ2-7; CDR3: CASSIGRTSGNEQYF; DNA: TGTGCCAGTAGTATCGGCAGGACTAGCGGGAACGAGCAGTACTTC
V: TRBV27; D: -; size: -; J: TRBJ2-5; CDR3: CASSPGVAAGRETQYF; DNA: TGTGCCAGCAGTCCGGGAGTAGCTGCGGGGAGGGAGACCCAGTACTTC
V: TRBV27; D: TRBD2; size: -; J: TRBJ2-1; CDR3: CASSSGGNFYNEQFF; DNA: TGTGCCAGCAGTTCGGGAGGCAACTTTTACAATGAGCAGTTCTTC
V: TRBV4-1; D: TRBD2; size: -; J: TRBJ2-5; CDR3: CASSHLRGVQETQYF; DNA: TGCGCCAGCAGCCATTTGCGGGGGGTCCAAGAGACCCAGTACTTC
V: TRBV7-7; D: -; size: -; J: TRBJ2-3; CDR3: CASSLGPSTDTQYF; DNA: TGTGCTAGCAGCTTGGGGCCAAGCACAGATACGCAGTATTTT
V: TRBV15; D: -; size: -; J: TRBJ2-1; CDR3: CATSFGTPGNEQFF; DNA: TGTGCCACCAGTTTCGGGACTCCAGGGAATGAGCAGTTCTTC
V: TRBV7-6; D: -; size: -; J: TRBJ1-1; CDR3: CASSLGGLSEAFF; DNA: TGTGCCAGCAGCTTAGGAGGACTGTCTGAAGCTTTCTTT
V: TRBV9; D: TRBD2; size: -; J: TRBJ2-1; CDR3: CASSGGGTYNEQFF; DNA: TGTGCCAGCTCTGGGGGAGGGACCTACAATGAGCAGTTCTTC
V: TRBV30; D: -; size: -; J: TRBJ2-7; CDR3: CAWSWLRQDEQYF; DNA: TGTGCCTGGAGTTGGCTACGCCAGGACGAGCAGTACTTC
V: TRBV7-9; D: TRBD2; size: -; J: TRBJ2-1; CDR3: CASSLLAGETYHDEQFF; DNA: TGTGCCAGCAGCTTACTAGCGGGAGAAACTTACCACGATGAGCAGTTCTTC
V: TRBV5-1; D: TRBD1; size: -; J: TRBJ1-2; CDR3: CASSLGWDSYGYTF; DNA: TGCGCCAGCAGCTTGGGCTGGGACAGCTATGGCTACACCTTC